This T cell receptor (beta chain) appears in the sequencing data of a study of a mutant IDH1 vaccine in newly diagnosed glioma (dated by TCRdb to the early 2020s). Study-level background: Patients were given eight vaccinations, in weeks 1, 3, 5, 7, 11, 15, 19 and 23, which matched visits V03 through V10. Vaccination was initiated 4-6 weeks after radiotherapy alone, or concurrently with temozolomide cycles in the chemotherapy-containing groups. Prior to enrollment, patients had been given standard therapy consisting of radiotherapy alone, temozolomide alone, or radiochemotherapy with temozolomide, with the combination given to most patients. Of the roughly 34 treated patients, approximately 62% were male and approximately 38% were female, and the mean age was 40.4 years. Peripheral blood was collected at six visits: V03 (baseline), V05, V07, V10, V12 and V13. For exploratory analyses, fewer than 30 treated patients had longitudinal TCRB deep sequencing done wherever samples were available.

The time point label corresponds to: week 11, during vaccination. Each vaccine dose, consisting of 300 ug of a 20-mer mutant IDH1 peptide in Montanide, was administered subcutaneously with topical imiquimod. Donors had newly diagnosed WHO grade 3 or 4 IDH1-mutant astrocytomas with loss of nuclear ATRX. The samples were drawn from NOA16, a multicentre, single-arm, open-label phase I trial in Germany that tested a mutant IDH1 peptide vaccine in humans for the first time. The DNeasy Blood and Tissue Kit was used to extract genomic DNA from EDTA blood for TCRB sequencing. Broad study findings and their caveats: Changes in the top peripheral T cell clonotypes picked up by TCRB sequencing did not appear to be linked to pseudoprogression. It was noted by the authors that analyses of patient blood samples could not be reproduced owing to sample limitations. PBMC samples for TCRB deep sequencing were selected based on availability. Immune responses induced by the vaccine were seen in approximately 93% of patients across multiple MHC alleles.

Taken from the germline V gene, the CDR1 and CDR2 loops are KGHSH and LQKENI. The cysteine opens and the phenylalanine closes a CDR3 of 13 amino acids. The CDR3 DNA has 39 bases and is translated from base 1. V and J lose 2 bases and 7 bases, and a span of 9 bases separates them. The library relied on the immunoSEQ multiplex PCR assay. Rearranged TCR beta chain sequences were amplified using the hsTCRB Kit according to the manufacturer's protocol. TCRB libraries were sequenced on an Illumina MiSeq. The source study handled its data this way. Demultiplexing, trimming and gene mapping were performed with the kit vendor's proprietary platform. What TCRdb holds here is the immuneACCESS table cut down to in-frame rearrangements. Part of the clones is not present; checked against another copy, under half of the missing clones reflect an unresolved V gene, and the others are unexplained. The V and J calls and clone size come from that table; D and trimming were worked out from the DNA. The sample contains around 130,000 clones, around three quarters of them found a single time. The ten largest clones represent under 5.5% of the sample.

Comment on this clone: Its antigen is unknown. No base quality information exists; no much larger clone differs at one position.

The TCR was taken from a man between 35 and 55 years old with glioma. The source material was PBMCs, sampled from a glioma patient whose treatment included an IDH1 peptide vaccine. Here the chain combines TRBV18 and TRBJ2-1, and perhaps TRBD2 as D gene, on 5 matching bases. The bases are TGTGCCAGCTCACCAGGGGTAGCGAATGAGCAGTTCTTC. Its coded protein is CASSPGVANEQFF. Full variable domain (CDR3 extended with the reference TRBV18 and TRBJ2-1 proteins): NAGVMQNPRHLVRRRGQEARLRCSPMKGHSHVYWYRQLPEEGLKFMVYLQKENIIDESGMPKERFSAEFPKEGPSILRIQQVVRGDSAAYFCASSPGVANEQFFGPGTRLTVL.